One sample yielded the 22 T cell receptor beta chains listed below, sequenced in a study of CXCR3-negative and CXCR3-positive naive CD8 T cells. UMI-labeled TRB cDNA libraries were prepared by 5' RACE. TCRdb re-called the 5' RACE reads; every CDR3 protein appears as one record, without DNA. The sample holds approximately 4,900 distinct CDR3 sequences. What was sequenced was naive CXCR3- CD8+ T cells from blood. Subset: CD45RO-CCR7+CD27+CD95- naive CD8+ T cells lacking CXCR3 (TNR3-). These receptors came from a human donor in good health. Some clones in this sample may be carry-over from other donors' samples.

V usage is TRBV29-1 and J usage is TRBJ2-1; lacking DNA, the TRBD2 call made by TCRdb goes unchecked. The CDR3 extends over 15 amino acids. CDR1 and CDR2 from the germline V gene are SQVTM and ANQGSEA. The CDR3 here is CSVGGLAGGPNEQFF.

This clonotype is identified as medium-sized from frequency. The rearrangement links TRBV7-2 to TRBJ2-5; no DNA is available, so the TRBD2 call from TCRdb remains unchecked. The germline CDR1 and CDR2 sequences are SGHTA and FQGNSA. The CDR3 totals 18 residues. The CDR3 protein is CASSLESPSGRTLETQYF.

This clonotype is medium-sized by frequency. The chain employs TRBV10-3 and TRBJ2-1; TCRdb picks TRBD1, but there is no DNA to check that call. Per germline, CDR1 ENHRY and CDR2 SYGVKD. The CDR3 has 14 residues. The CDR3 loop reads CAISEPGTLNEQFF.

This chain connects TRBV19 to TRBJ2-7. This CDR3 region has 14 residues. Germline lookup yields CDR1 LNHDA and CDR2 SQIVND (reference sequence). CDR3 region: CASSIRGLDYEQYF.

Its frequency marks this clonotype as medium-sized. The rearrangement links TRBV10-3 to TRBJ2-7; lacking DNA, the TRBD2 call made by TCRdb goes unchecked. The germline gives CDR1 ENHRY, CDR2 SYGVKD. The CDR3 consists of 14 residues. CDR3: CAISGTSGDYEQYF.

This clonotype registers medium-sized (0.01 to 0.1%) by frequency. The genes are TRBV29-1 and TRBJ1-4; TCRdb calls TRBD1, which cannot be checked without DNA. The germline CDR1 and CDR2 sequences are SQVTM and ANQGSEA. The CDR3 contains 14 residues. The CDR3 sequence: CSVVMGEGNEKLFF.

V and J are TRBV6-6 and TRBJ2-1; the D gene TCRdb calls, TRBD1, cannot be checked with no DNA. Germline values: CDR1 MNHNY, CDR2 SVGAGI (reference sequence). CDR3 length: 12 amino acids. CDR3 in amino acids: CASRDRGDEQFF.

The chain carries TRBV11-3 and TRBJ1-1. Germline loops: CDR1 SGHNT, CDR2 YENEEA. This CDR3 spans 14 amino acids. The CDR3 spells CASSSYQLNTEAFF.

The chain is built from TRBV2 and TRBJ2-1; TCRdb calls TRBD2, which cannot be checked without DNA. CDR1 is SNHLY and CDR2 is FYNNEI in the germline V gene. This CDR3 contains 18 residues. CDR3 residues: CASSDFYSVAGDDNEQFF.

This clonotype registers medium-sized by frequency. The chain uses TRBV2 and TRBJ2-7. The CDR3 length is 15 residues. The germline CDR1 and CDR2 sequences are SNHLY and FYNNEI. The CDR3 sequence: CASSDAAGAFGEQYF.

This chain links TRBV29-1 with TRBJ2-2; TCRdb gives TRBD1 as the D gene, but with no DNA this cannot be confirmed. The CDR3 length is 15 residues. Germline values: CDR1 SQVTM, CDR2 ANQGSEA. CDR3 amino acids: CSVEGQGSNTGELFF.

J is TRBJ2-2 and V is TRBV24-1; the D gene TCRdb calls, TRBD1, cannot be checked with no DNA. The CDR3 runs 15 residues. CDR1 is KGHDR and CDR2 is SFDVKD in the germline V gene. CDR3 residues: CATSDTGTITGELFF.

This chain links TRBV4-3 with TRBJ1-1; with no DNA, the TCRdb D assignment of TRBD1 cannot be verified. CDR1 and CDR2 (germline): LGHNA, YSLEER. This CDR3 has 15 residues. This CDR3 reads CASSQTHTGNTEAFF.

This clonotype is called medium-sized (0.01 to 0.1%) based on its frequency. The genes are TRBV20-1 and TRBJ1-1; TCRdb gives TRBD1 as the D gene, but with no DNA this cannot be confirmed. This CDR3 spans 11 amino acids. Germline CDR1 is DFQATT and CDR2 is SNEGSKA (reference sequence). CDR3 region: CSARRGSEAFF.

The chain couples TRBV3-1 to TRBJ2-1; no DNA is available, so the TRBD2 call from TCRdb remains unchecked. The germline V gene encodes CDR1 LGHDT and CDR2 YNNKEL (reference sequence). The CDR3 extends over 16 amino acids. The CDR3 region is CASSQQTSATYNEQFF.

This clonotype is identified as medium-sized from frequency. The genes are TRBV28 and TRBJ2-3; TCRdb picks TRBD2, but there is no DNA to check that call. Germline assignment: CDR1 MDHEN and CDR2 SYDVKM. The CDR3 is 15 residues long. The CDR3 region is CASSSLAGITDTQYF.

CDR3: CASSPRGGPYNEQFF. The chain has TRBV11-2 and TRBJ2-1; as DNA is missing, the TRBD1 call by TCRdb cannot be tested. The CDR3 has 15 amino acids. CDR1 is SGHAT and CDR2 is FQNNGV in the germline V gene. The full variable domain, in which reference TRBV11-2 and TRBJ2-1 provide the parts outside the CDR3, is EAGVAQSPRYKIIEKRQSVAFWCNPISGHATLYWYQQILGQGPKLLIQFQNNGVVDDSQLPKDRFSAERLKGVDSTLKIQPAKLEDSAVYLCASSPRGGPYNEQFFGPGTRLTVL.

Considering frequency, this clonotype is medium-sized. V usage is TRBV20-1 and J usage is TRBJ2-1; the TCRdb D gene call, TRBD2, has no DNA to confirm it. This CDR3 spans 18 amino acids. The germline CDR1 and CDR2 sequences are DFQATT and SNEGSKA (reference sequence). The CDR3 loop is CSASKYSLAGVIYNEQFF.

Considering frequency, this clonotype is medium-sized (0.01 to 0.1%). The chain couples TRBV6-5 to TRBJ2-4. Germline V gene data show CDR1 as MNHEY and CDR2 as SVGAGI. The CDR3 is made up of 15 amino acids. The CDR3 here is CASSSSLTAKNIQYF.

This clonotype is classed as large by frequency. This chain connects TRBV7-9 to TRBJ2-5; TCRdb indicates TRBD1, and absent DNA this call remains unverified. The germline CDR1 and CDR2 sequences are SEHNR and FQNEAQ (reference sequence). The CDR3 loop spans 14 amino acids. The CDR3 here is CALWRGRGQETQYF. The full variable domain, in which reference TRBV7-9 and TRBJ2-5 provide the parts outside the CDR3, is DTGVSQNPRHKITKRGQNVTFRCDPISEHNRLYWYRQTLGQGPEFLTYFQNEAQLEKSRLLSDRFSAERPKGSFSTLEIQRTEQGDSAMYLCALWRGRGQETQYFGPGTRLLVL.

The J gene is TRBJ2-7, the V gene TRBV27. The germline gives CDR1 MNHEY, CDR2 SMNVEV (reference sequence). This CDR3 is built from 13 residues. The CDR3 loop is CASSHGRAYEQYF.

V is TRBV7-2 and J is TRBJ2-3; TCRdb's D gene call, TRBD1, goes unchecked for lack of DNA. Germline CDR1 reads SGHTA; CDR2 reads FQGNSA. CDR3 length: 15 residues. The CDR3 loop is CASSSVVGVTDTQYF.